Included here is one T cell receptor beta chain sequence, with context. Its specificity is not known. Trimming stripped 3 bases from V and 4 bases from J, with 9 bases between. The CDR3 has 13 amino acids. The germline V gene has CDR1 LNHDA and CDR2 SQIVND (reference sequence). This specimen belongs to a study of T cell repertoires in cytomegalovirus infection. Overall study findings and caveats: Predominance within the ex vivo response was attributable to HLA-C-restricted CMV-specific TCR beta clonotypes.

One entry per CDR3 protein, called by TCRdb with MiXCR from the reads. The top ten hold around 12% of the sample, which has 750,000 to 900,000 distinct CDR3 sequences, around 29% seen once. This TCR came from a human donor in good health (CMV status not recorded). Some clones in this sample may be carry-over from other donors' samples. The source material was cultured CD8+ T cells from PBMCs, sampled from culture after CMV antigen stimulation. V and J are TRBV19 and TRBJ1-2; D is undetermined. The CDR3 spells CASSMGKVYGYTF. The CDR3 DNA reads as TGTGCCAGTAGTATGGGCAAGGTCTATGGCTACACCTTC.